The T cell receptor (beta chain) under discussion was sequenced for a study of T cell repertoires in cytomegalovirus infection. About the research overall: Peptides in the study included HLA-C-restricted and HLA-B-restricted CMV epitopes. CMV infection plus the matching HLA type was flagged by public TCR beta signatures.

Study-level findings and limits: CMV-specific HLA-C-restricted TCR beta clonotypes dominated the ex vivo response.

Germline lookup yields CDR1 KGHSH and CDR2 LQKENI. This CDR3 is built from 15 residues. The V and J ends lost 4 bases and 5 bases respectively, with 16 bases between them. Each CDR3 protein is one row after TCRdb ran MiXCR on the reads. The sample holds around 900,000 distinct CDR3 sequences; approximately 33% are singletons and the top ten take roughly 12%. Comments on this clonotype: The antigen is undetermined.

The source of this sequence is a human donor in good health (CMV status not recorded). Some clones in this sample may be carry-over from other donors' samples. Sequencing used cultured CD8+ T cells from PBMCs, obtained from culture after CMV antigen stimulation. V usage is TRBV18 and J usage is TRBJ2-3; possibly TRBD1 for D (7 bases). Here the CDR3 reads CASSLLTGRKDTQYF. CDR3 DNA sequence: TGTGCCAGCTCACTACTGACAGGGAGGAAAGATACGCAGTATTTT.